The 28 T cell receptor beta chains in this list originate from one sample, sequenced in a study of cytomegalovirus exposure and HLA in healthy donors. The table came from immunoSEQ multiplex PCR; TCRdb's copy has only in-frame clones and leaves some out. Of about 48,000 clones listed, over 75% are singletons. Sequencing input: PBMCs. These TCRs come from a woman aged 25 to 45 in good health and CMV-seronegative.

The chain combines TRBV6-5 with TRBJ2-5; D ambiguous. Germline V gene data show CDR1 as MNHEY and CDR2 as SVGAGI. V lost 5 bases and J 5 bases, leaving 15 bases between the germline ends. This CDR3 contains 14 residues. The CDR3 loop is CASSQLVNGETQYF. For the CDR3, the DNA is TGTGCCAGCAGTCAGCTAGTTAACGGGGAGACCCAGTACTTC.

V is TRBV2 and J is TRBJ1-1, with 9 bases aligning to TRBD1. The CDR3 is 14 amino acids. V shed 6 bases and J 5 bases; nucleotides not matched to a gene: 7. Germline V CDR1 and CDR2: SNHLY, FYNNEI. The CDR3 nucleotides read TGTGCCAGCAGAGAGACAGGGGGACAAACTGAAGCTTTCTTT. Translated, it gives CASRETGGQTEAFF.

The rearrangement uses TRBV28 and TRBJ2-7, with 7 bases fitting TRBD2. Germline CDR1 is MDHEN and CDR2 is SYDVKM. The ends lost 2 bases at V and 6 bases at J; junction bases unmatched: 7. CDR3 size: 14 residues. The DNA of the CDR3 is TGTGCCAGCAGTTTAACGGGAGGACCGGGCGAGCAGTACTTC. Translated, it gives CASSLTGGPGEQYF.

The V and J genes are TRBV28 and TRBJ1-1; tentative D call: TRBD1 (5 bases). The germline V and J ends were trimmed by 8 bases and 5 bases, with 15 bases remaining between them. This CDR3 has 13 residues. Germline CDR1 reads MDHEN; CDR2 reads SYDVKM. This chain's CDR3 is CASRGRQSTEAFF. In nucleotides, the CDR3 is TGTGCCAGCCGAGGAAGACAGTCGACTGAAGCTTTCTTT. The full variable domain, in which reference TRBV28 and TRBJ1-1 provide the parts outside the CDR3, is DVKVTQSSRYLVKRTGEKVFLECVQDMDHENMFWYRQDPGLGLRLIYFSYDVKMKEKGDIPEGYSVSREKKERFSLILESASTNQTSMYLCASRGRQSTEAFFGQGTRLTVV.

V gene TRBV28 combines with J gene TRBJ1-1; D ambiguous. The CDR3 length is 11 residues. Germline CDR1 is MDHEN and CDR2 is SYDVKM. Trimming took 9 bases from V and 5 from J, leaving 10 bases between them. CDR3 protein: CASTGGTEAFF. Written as DNA, the CDR3 is TGTGCCAGTACCGGAGGGACTGAAGCTTTCTTT.

The chain combines TRBV10-2 with TRBJ1-5; D not certain. Looked up from germline, CDR1 is WSHSY and CDR2 is SAAADI. There are 13 residues in the CDR3. V was cut by 4 bases and J by 10 bases, with 14 bases left in between. Written as DNA, the CDR3 is TGCGCCAGCAGTGCCTCAGGTTCTCTTCCCCAGCATTTT. Translation: CASSASGSLPQHF.

This clone has more than one count but fewer than ten. The chain recombines TRBV12-5 with TRBJ1-2; unclear D gene. CDR1 and CDR2 (germline): LGHNT, FRNRAP. The CDR3 runs 13 residues. V gave up 5 bases and J gave up 5 bases, with 12 bases separating them. The CDR3: CASGPTEVYGYTF. The DNA of the CDR3 is TGTGCTAGTGGTCCCACGGAGGTATATGGCTACACCTTC.

The chain employs TRBV4-2 and TRBJ2-5; D uncertain. Germline V gene sequence: CDR1 LGHNA, CDR2 YNFKEQ. Between the trimmed V and J ends, which lost 1 base and 3 bases, there was a span of 9 bases. The CDR3 covers 14 residues. The CDR3 nucleotides are TGTGCCAGCAGCCAAGGGGCCTTAGAAGAGACCCAGTACTTC. Its translation: CASSQGALEETQYF.

Written as DNA, the CDR3 is TGCAGCGTTCGTAAGGGGGCCTACGAGCAGTACTTC. Encoded protein: CSVRKGAYEQYF. The chain recombines TRBV29-1 with TRBJ2-7; maybe TRBD1 (6 bases). The germline gives CDR1 SQVTM, CDR2 ANQGSEA. This CDR3 spans 12 amino acids. The V end was cut by 5 bases, the J end by 2 bases, with 10 bases between.

The chain is built from TRBV7-6 and TRBJ2-7, with 14 nucleotides matching TRBD2. The CDR3 contains 18 residues. In germline, CDR1 is SGHVS, CDR2 FNYEAQ. V was clipped by 5 bases and J by 0 bases; unmatched bases: 9. CDR3 DNA: TGTGCCAGCAGCGCGGGACTAGCGGGAGTCGAGGGCTCCTACGAGCAGTACTTC. It yields the protein CASSAGLAGVEGSYEQYF.

The rearrangement links TRBV16 to TRBJ1-1, with 8 bases lining up with TRBD1. Germline V gene lookup returns CDR1 KGHSY and CDR2 FQNENV. Trimming took 2 bases from V and 3 from J; bases not matched to a gene: 5. The CDR3 sequence is 15 residues long. CDR3: CASSQPQGAHTEAFF. The CDR3 DNA reads TGTGCCAGCAGCCAACCCCAGGGGGCGCACACTGAAGCTTTCTTT.

This rearrangement joins TRBV10-1 to TRBJ2-7; 14 nucleotides match TRBD2. Germline V CDR1 and CDR2: WNHNN, SYGVQD (reference sequence). Trimming cost V 9 bases and J 0 bases; bases outside gene matches: 1. CDR3 length: 14 residues. CDR3 DNA: TGCGCCAGGGGGACTAGCGGGAGCTCCTACGAGCAGTACTTC. Translation gives CARGTSGSSYEQYF.

This clone was observed a handful of times. The chain is built from TRBV27 and TRBJ2-7; 10 positions match TRBD2. This CDR3 contains 15 residues. Germline-derived CDR1 and CDR2 are MNHEY and SMNVEV (reference sequence). V lost 8 bases to trimming and J lost 3 bases; unmatched junction nucleotides: 10. CDR3 nucleotides: TGTGCCAGCGGACTAGCGGCAGGGACGTACTACGAGCAGTACTTC. Protein product: CASGLAAGTYYEQYF.

This chain uses TRBV5-5 with TRBJ2-2; 8 nucleotides match TRBD1. CDR3 size: 15 residues. The ends lost 0 bases at V and 4 bases at J; junction bases unmatched: 2. Germline V lookup: CDR1 SGHKS, CDR2 YYEKEE (reference sequence). CDR3 sequence: CASSLGQGITGELFF. The CDR3 DNA reads as TGTGCCAGCAGCTTGGGACAGGGGATCACCGGGGAGCTGTTTTTT.

The chain is built from TRBV6-1 and TRBJ1-2, with D perhaps TRBD1 (6 bases). The germline V gene encodes CDR1 MNHNS and CDR2 SASEGT. The V gene lost 3 bases and the J gene lost 4 bases, with 9 bases spanning the gap. The CDR3 sequence is 13 residues long. The CDR3 region is CASSDQGPYGYTF. The DNA of the CDR3 is TGTGCCAGCAGTGACCAGGGGCCCTATGGCTACACCTTC.

This clone was detected only once. This chain connects TRBV7-6 to TRBJ2-1; TRBD2 agrees at 8 bases. The CDR3 spans 18 residues. With V trimmed by 5 bases and J by 6 bases, 18 bases remained unmatched. CDR1 is SGHVS, CDR2 FNYEAQ, per germline. CDR3 nucleotides: TGTGCCAGCAGCCTTCCACCAACCACAGCGGGAGCAGCCAATGAGCAGTTCTTC. Its translation is CASSLPPTTAGAANEQFF.

This rearrangement joins TRBV23-1 to TRBJ2-7, with a weak D call TRBD1 (5 bases). TRBV23-1 is labeled an ORF, and its function is uncertain. CDR3 size: 17 residues. Between the trimmed V and J ends, which lost 3 bases and 0 bases, there was a span of 18 bases. The CDR3 loop reads CASSHVIRASSSYEQYF. The DNA for the CDR3 is TGCGCCAGCAGTCACGTAATCAGGGCCTCGAGCTCCTACGAGCAGTACTTC.

This chain joins TRBV9 and TRBJ2-3; 8 bases agree with TRBD2. This CDR3 has 15 residues. Trimming took 3 bases from V and 0 from J; bases not matched to a gene: 3. In germline, CDR1 is SGDLS, CDR2 YYNGEE. The CDR3 spells CASSGTSSSTDTQYF. The CDR3 DNA follows: TGTGCCAGCAGCGGGACTAGCTCTAGCACAGATACGCAGTATTTT.

This chain links TRBV4-1 with TRBJ2-3; D possibly corresponds to TRBD2 (7 bases). V was clipped by 9 bases and J by 4 bases, with 20 bases between them. Germline-derived CDR1 and CDR2 are MGHRA and YSYEKL. CDR3 size: 15 residues. Here the CDR3 DNA reads TGCGCCAGAGGGGGGGAGGGCCGAAGCGCAGATACGCAGTATTTT. Its protein product is CARGGEGRSADTQYF.

The chain couples TRBV27 to TRBJ2-3; TRBD2 matches 9 bases. The V and J ends lost 6 bases and 2 bases, in that order; junction bases with no gene match: 9. The germline gives CDR1 MNHEY, CDR2 SMNVEV (reference sequence). The CDR3 covers 16 residues. The CDR3 nucleotides are TGTGCCAGCAGACCAAGACTAGCGGCCCCCACAGATACGCAGTATTTT. Translating it yields CASRPRLAAPTDTQYF.

J is TRBJ2-1 and V is TRBV5-1, with D possibly TRBD2 on 6 matching bases. Trimming shortened V by 3 bases and J by 7 bases, and 11 bases separated the two germline ends. Germline CDR1 and CDR2: SGHRS and YFSETQ. This CDR3 contains 13 residues. The CDR3 is CASSWDFLNEQFF. CDR3 nucleotides: TGCGCCAGCAGCTGGGACTTCTTAAATGAGCAGTTCTTC.

The chain carries TRBV9 and TRBJ2-7; 11 bases line up with TRBD2. The CDR3 is made up of 15 amino acids. Germline values: CDR1 SGDLS, CDR2 YYNGEE. Trimming at V came to 3 bases and at J to 3 bases, leaving 5 bases not matched to a gene. In nucleotides, the CDR3 is TGTGCCAGCAGCGCGACTAGCGGGATGGTCTACGAGCAGTACTTC. It encodes CASSATSGMVYEQYF.

This clone was recorded once. The chain uses TRBV18 and TRBJ1-4; D is unresolved. This CDR3 is built from 14 residues. Trimming stripped 3 bases from V and 1 base from J, with 6 bases between. CDR1 is KGHSH and CDR2 is LQKENI in the germline V gene. The CDR3 region is CASSPRGTNEKLFF. DNA for the CDR3: TGTGCCAGCTCACCGCGAGGAACTAATGAAAAACTGTTTTTT.

The chain links TRBV7-9 to TRBJ1-1; D is ambiguous. Trimming removed 2 bases at V and 8 bases at J, with 12 bases between. In germline, CDR1 is SEHNR, CDR2 FQNEAQ (reference sequence). CDR3 length: 13 residues. DNA of the CDR3: TGTGCCAGCAGCTTAAACAATGAATTAGAAGCTTTCTTT. Protein: CASSLNNELEAFF.

The rearrangement joins TRBV5-4 to TRBJ2-2, with D possibly being TRBD1 (5 bases). Germline assignment: CDR1 SGHNT and CDR2 YYREEE (reference sequence). Trimming shortened V by 9 bases and J by 5 bases, and 11 bases separated the two germline ends. The CDR3 extends over 12 amino acids. DNA for the CDR3: TGTGCCACCCTCCAGGGAACCGGGGAGCTGTTTTTT. Translated: CATLQGTGELFF.

The chain carries TRBV7-9 and TRBJ2-7; 12 bases line up with TRBD2. Per the germline V gene, CDR1 is SEHNR and CDR2 is FQNEAQ (reference sequence). The CDR3 has 14 amino acids. The V segment lost 5 bases and the J segment 5 bases; nucleotides outside the gene matches: 4. DNA of the CDR3: TGTGCCAGCAGCCACCGACTAGCGGGAGACGAGCAGTACTTC. Translating gives CASSHRLAGDEQYF.

This clone was seen a few times. The chain carries TRBV27 and TRBJ2-4; D gene uncertain. In germline, CDR1 is MNHEY, CDR2 SMNVEV (reference sequence). Trimming removed 3 bases from V and 2 bases from J, with 8 bases in between. The CDR3 sequence is 14 residues long. The CDR3: CASSFGQTKNIQYF. CDR3 coding DNA: TGTGCCAGCAGTTTTGGGCAGACCAAAAACATTCAGTACTTC.

The chain carries TRBV29-1 and TRBJ2-5, with 7 bases identical to TRBD1. The trim removed 3 bases at V and 8 bases at J, leaving 3 bases unmatched. CDR3 length: 11 amino acids. Germline loops: CDR1 SQVTM, CDR2 ANQGSEA. The CDR3 loop is CSVEYRGTQYF. The CDR3 nucleotides read TGCAGCGTTGAGTACAGGGGTACCCAGTACTTC.